This entry describes one T cell receptor (beta chain). Data came from immunoSEQ multiplex PCR; TCRdb stores just in-frame clones and leaves some out. Found here are fewer than 120,000 clones, approximately 68% of them singletons; the top ten hold 6% to 8.5%. Germline V CDR1 and CDR2: SEHNR, FQNEAQ (reference sequence). The CDR3 covers 16 residues. V shed 4 bases and J shed 5 bases, with 20 bases lying between them. The data were obtained in a study of blood T cell repertoires in COVID-19. The V call is TRBV7-9, the J call TRBJ2-5, with D possibly TRBD1 on 6 matching bases. This TCR derives from a woman aged 55-70 years with acute or convalescent COVID-19. Sequencing input: peripheral blood. The CDR3 bases are TGTGCCAGCAGCTCCAATCCTCGTGGGGGCCGGGAGACCCAGTACTTC. This codes for CASSSNPRGGRETQYF.